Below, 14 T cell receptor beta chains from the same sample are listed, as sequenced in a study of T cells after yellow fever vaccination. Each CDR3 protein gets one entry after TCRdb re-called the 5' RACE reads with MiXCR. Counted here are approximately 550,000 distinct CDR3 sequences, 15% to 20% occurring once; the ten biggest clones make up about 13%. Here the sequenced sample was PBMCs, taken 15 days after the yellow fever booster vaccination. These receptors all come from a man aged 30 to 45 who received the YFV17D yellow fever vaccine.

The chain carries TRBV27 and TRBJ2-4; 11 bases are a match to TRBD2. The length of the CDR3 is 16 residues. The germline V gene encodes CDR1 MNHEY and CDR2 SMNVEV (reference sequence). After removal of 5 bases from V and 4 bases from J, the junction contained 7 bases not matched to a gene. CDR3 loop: CASSPFSGREKNIQYF. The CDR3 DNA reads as TGTGCCAGCAGTCCTTTTAGCGGGAGGGAAAAAAACATTCAGTACTTC.

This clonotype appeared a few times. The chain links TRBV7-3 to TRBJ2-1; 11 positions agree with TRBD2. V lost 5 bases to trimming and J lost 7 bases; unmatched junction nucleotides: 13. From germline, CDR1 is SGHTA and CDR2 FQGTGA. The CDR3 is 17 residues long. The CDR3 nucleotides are TGTGCCAGCAGCATCTCTGGTGTAGCGGGAGGGAGTAATGAGCAGTTCTTC. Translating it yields CASSISGVAGGSNEQFF.

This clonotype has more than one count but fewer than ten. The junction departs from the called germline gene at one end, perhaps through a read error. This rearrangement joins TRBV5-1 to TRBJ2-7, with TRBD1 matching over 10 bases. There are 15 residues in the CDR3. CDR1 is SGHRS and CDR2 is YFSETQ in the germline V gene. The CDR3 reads CASSFGTGVSDEQYF. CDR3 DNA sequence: TGCGCCAGCAGCTTCGGGACAGGGGTCTCCGACGAGCAGTACTTC.

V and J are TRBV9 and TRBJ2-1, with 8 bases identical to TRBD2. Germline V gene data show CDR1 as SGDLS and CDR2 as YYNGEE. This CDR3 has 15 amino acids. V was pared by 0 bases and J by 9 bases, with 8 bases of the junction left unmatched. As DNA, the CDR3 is TGTGCCAGCAGCGTAGGTCCAGCGGGAGAAAGTGAGCAGTTCTTC. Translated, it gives CASSVGPAGESEQFF. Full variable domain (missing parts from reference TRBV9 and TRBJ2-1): DSGVTQTPKHLITATGQRVTLRCSPRSGDLSVYWYQQSLDQGLQFLIQYYNGEERAKGNILERFSAQQFPDLHSELNLSSLELGDSALYFCASSVGPAGESEQFFGPGTRLTVL.

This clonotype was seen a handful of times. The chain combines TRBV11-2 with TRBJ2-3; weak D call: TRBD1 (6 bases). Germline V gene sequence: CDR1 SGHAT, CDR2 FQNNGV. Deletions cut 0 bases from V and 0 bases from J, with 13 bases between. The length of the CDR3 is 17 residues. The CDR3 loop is CASSLEYRAFSTDTQYF. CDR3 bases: TGTGCCAGCAGCTTAGAGTACAGGGCTTTTAGCACAGATACGCAGTATTTT.

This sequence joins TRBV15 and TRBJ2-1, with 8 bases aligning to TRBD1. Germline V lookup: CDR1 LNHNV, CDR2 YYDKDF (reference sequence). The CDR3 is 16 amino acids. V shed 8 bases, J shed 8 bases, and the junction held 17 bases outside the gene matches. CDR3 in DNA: TGTGCCACCTTACATTCCGGGCAGGGGGCGCATCATGAGCAGTTCTTC. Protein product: CATLHSGQGAHHEQFF.

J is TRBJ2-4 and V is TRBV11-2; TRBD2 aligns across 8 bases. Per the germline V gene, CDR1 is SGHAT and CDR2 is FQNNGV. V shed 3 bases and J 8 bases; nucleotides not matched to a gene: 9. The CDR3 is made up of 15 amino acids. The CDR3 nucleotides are TGTGCCAGCAGCTTGTCCCGATCGGGAGGGGACATTCAGTACTTC. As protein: CASSLSRSGGDIQYF.

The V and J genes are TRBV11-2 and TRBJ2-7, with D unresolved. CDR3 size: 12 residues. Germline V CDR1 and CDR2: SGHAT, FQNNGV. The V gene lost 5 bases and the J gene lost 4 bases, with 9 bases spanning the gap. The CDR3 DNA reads TGTGCCAGCAGCGCAGACGCATACGAGCAGTACTTC. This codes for CASSADAYEQYF. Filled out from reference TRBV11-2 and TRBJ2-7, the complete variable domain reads EAGVAQSPRYKIIEKRQSVAFWCNPISGHATLYWYQQILGQGPKLLIQFQNNGVVDDSQLPKDRFSAERLKGVDSTLKIQPAKLEDSAVYLCASSADAYEQYFGPGTRLTVT.

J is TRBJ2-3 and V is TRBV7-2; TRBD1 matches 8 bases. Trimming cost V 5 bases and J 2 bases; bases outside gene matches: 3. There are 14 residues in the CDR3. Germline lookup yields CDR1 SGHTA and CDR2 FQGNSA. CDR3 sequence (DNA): TGTGCCAGCAGCCTGGACAGGGACACAGATACGCAGTATTTT. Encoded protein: CASSLDRDTDTQYF.

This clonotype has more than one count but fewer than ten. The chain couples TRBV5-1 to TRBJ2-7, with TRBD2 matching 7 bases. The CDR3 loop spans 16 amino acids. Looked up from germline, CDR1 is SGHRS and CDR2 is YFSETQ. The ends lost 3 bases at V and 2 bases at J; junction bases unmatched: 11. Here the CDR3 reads CASSSGGVHVAYEQYF. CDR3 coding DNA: TGCGCCAGCAGCTCGGGGGGAGTGCATGTTGCCTACGAGCAGTACTTC. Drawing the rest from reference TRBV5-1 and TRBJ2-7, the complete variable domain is KAGVTQTPRYLIKTRGQQVTLSCSPISGHRSVSWYQQTPGQGLQFLFEYFSETQRNKGNFPGRFSGRQFSNSRSEMNVSTLELGDSALYLCASSSGGVHVAYEQYFGPGTRLTVT.

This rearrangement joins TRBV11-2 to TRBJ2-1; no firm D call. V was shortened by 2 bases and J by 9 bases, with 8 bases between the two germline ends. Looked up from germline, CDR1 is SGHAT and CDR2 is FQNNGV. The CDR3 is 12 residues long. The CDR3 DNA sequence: TGTGCCAGCAGCTTAACCCAGGTTGAGCAGTTCTTC. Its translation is CASSLTQVEQFF.

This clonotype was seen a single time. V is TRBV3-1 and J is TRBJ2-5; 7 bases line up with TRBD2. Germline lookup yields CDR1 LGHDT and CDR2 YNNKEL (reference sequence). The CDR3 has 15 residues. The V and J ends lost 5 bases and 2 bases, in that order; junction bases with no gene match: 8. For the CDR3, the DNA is TGTGCCAGCAGCTCTGTCGAAGCGGGGCAAGAGACCCAGTACTTC. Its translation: CASSSVEAGQETQYF.

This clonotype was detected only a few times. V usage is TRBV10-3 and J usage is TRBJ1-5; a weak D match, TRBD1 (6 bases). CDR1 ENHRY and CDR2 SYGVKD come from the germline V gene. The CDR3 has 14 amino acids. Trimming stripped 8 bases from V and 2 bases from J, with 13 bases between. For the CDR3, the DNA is TGTGCCATCTGGGGGGGCGAGGGCAATCAGCCCCAGCATTTT. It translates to CAIWGGEGNQPQHF.

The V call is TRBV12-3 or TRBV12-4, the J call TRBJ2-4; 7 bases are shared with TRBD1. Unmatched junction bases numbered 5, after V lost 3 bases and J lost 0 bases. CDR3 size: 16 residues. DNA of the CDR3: TGTGCCAGCAGTTTCTGGGACAGACTAGCCAAAAACATTCAGTACTTC. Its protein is CASSFWDRLAKNIQYF.